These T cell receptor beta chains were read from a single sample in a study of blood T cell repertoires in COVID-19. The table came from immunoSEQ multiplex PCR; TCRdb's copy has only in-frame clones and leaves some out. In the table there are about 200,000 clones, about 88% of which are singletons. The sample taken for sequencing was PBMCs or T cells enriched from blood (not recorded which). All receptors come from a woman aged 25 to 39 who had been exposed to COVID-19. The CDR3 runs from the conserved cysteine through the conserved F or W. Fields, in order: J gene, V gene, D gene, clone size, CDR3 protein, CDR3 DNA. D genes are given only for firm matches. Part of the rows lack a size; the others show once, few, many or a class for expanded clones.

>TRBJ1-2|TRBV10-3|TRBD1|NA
CAISEETGPYYGYTF
TGTGCCATCAGTGAGGAGACAGGGCCGTACTATGGCTACACCTTC
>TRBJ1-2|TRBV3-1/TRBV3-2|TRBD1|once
CASSQGHRGGGYTF
TGTGCCAGCAGCCAAGGACACAGGGGTGGAGGCTACACCTTC
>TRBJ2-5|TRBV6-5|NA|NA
CASSRGIQETQYF
TGTGCCAGCAGCCGCGGGATCCAAGAGACCCAGTACTTC
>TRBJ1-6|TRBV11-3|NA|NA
CASSLEAGGTRYNSPLHF
TGTGCCAGCAGCTTAGAGGCGGGAGGTACCCGATATAATTCACCCCTCCACTTT
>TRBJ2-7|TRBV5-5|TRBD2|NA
CASSLATGGSYEQYF
TGTGCCAGCAGCTTGGCCACGGGGGGTTCCTACGAGCAGTACTTC
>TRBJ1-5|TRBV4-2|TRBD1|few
CASSQRQGGNQPQHF
TGTGCCAGCAGCCAAAGACAGGGCGGCAATCAGCCCCAGCATTTT
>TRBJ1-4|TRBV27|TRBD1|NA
CASSSTGVLEKLFF
TGTGCCAGCAGTTCGACAGGGGTGCTTGAAAAACTGTTTTTT
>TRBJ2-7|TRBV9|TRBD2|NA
CASSLGGLADSYEQYF
TGTGCCAGCAGCCTTGGCGGACTAGCGGACTCCTACGAGCAGTACTTC
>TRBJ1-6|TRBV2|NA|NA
CASSEARGGSPLHF
TGTGCCAGCAGTGAAGCGCGGGGGGGTTCACCCCTCCACTTT
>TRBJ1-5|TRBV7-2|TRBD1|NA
CASSTGQGHQPQHF
TGTGCCAGCAGCACAGGACAGGGGCATCAGCCCCAGCATTTT
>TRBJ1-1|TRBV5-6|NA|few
CASSPGTLEAFF
TGTGCCAGCAGCCCTGGGACACTCGAAGCTTTCTTT
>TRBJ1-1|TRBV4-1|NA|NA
CASSQDWVVSGADVEAFF
TGCGCCAGCAGCCAAGATTGGGTCGTTTCAGGGGCTGACGTTGAAGCTTTCTTT
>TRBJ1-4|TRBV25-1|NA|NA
CASSEGGLTNEKLFF
TGTGCCAGCAGTGAGGGGGGGTTGACTAATGAAAAACTGTTTTTT
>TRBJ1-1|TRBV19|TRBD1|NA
CASRTGLRAMNTEAFF
TGTGCCAGTAGGACAGGGTTAAGGGCGATGAACACTGAAGCTTTCTTT
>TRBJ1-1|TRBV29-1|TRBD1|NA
CSAYLDRATEAFF
TGCAGCGCTTACCTCGACAGGGCCACTGAAGCTTTCTTT
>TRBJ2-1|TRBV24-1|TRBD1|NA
CATSDTLGDRDYNEQFF
TGTGCCACCAGCGATACATTGGGGGACAGGGACTACAATGAGCAGTTCTTC
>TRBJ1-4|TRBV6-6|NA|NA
CASSAPRTVNEKLFF
TGTGCCAGTTCTGCCCCGCGGACAGTTAATGAAAAACTGTTTTTT
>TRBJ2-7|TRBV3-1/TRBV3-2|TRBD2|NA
CASSQDLGTGGPGEQYF
TGTGCCAGCAGCCAAGATCTGGGGACGGGGGGGCCTGGAGAGCAGTACTTC
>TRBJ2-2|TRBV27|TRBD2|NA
CASSLSGRGAGGELFF
TGTGCCAGCAGTTTATCCGGGCGGGGGGCAGGCGGGGAGCTGTTTTTT
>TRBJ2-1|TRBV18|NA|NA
CASSPGQAEEQFF
TGTGCCAGCTCACCGGGGCAGGCGGAAGAGCAGTTCTTC
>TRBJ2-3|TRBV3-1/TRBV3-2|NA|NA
CASSPTSSTDTQYF
TGTGCCAGCAGCCCTACTTCTAGCACAGATACGCAGTATTTT
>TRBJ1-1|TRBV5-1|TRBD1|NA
CASSVGAQGGMAEAFF
TGCGCCAGCAGCGTTGGCGCCCAGGGGGGTATGGCTGAAGCTTTCTTT
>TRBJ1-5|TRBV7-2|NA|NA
CASSLYLNQPQHF
TGTGCCAGCAGCTTATATCTCAATCAGCCCCAGCATTTT
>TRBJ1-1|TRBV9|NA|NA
CASSVATGSMGGAEAFF
TGTGCCAGCAGCGTAGCTACGGGATCGATGGGAGGAGCTGAAGCTTTCTTT
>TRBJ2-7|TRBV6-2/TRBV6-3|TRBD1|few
CASSYSIPTGVEQYF
TGTGCCAGCAGTTACTCGATACCAACAGGGGTGGAGCAGTACTTC
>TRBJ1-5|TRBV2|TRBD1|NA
CASSHGQGENQPQHF
TGTGCCAGCAGCCACGGACAGGGGGAGAATCAGCCCCAGCATTTT
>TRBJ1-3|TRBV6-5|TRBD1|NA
CASSRDSSVLTIYF
TGTGCCAGCAGCAGGGACAGCTCGGTTTTGACCATATATTTT
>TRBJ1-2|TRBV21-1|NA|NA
CASSKAGQHLNYGYTF
TGTGCCAGCAGCAAAGCGGGACAGCACCTTAACTATGGCTACACCTTC
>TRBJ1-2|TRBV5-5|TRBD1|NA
CASSRQGWSDGYTF
TGTGCCAGCAGCCGACAGGGTTGGAGTGACGGCTACACCTTC
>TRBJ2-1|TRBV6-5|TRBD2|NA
CASSLTSGSYNEQFF
TGTGCCAGCAGCTTGACTAGCGGATCCTACAATGAGCAGTTCTTC
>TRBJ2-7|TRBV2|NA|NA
CASSDSFYGYEQYF
TGTGCCAGCAGTGATTCTTTTTACGGCTACGAGCAGTACTTC
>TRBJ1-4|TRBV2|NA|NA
CASSERPEVGEKLFF
TGTGCCAGCAGTGAACGACCTGAGGTCGGGGAAAAACTGTTTTTT
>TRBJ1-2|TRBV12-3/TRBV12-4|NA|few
CASSFPGGGYTF
TGTGCCAGCAGTTTCCCGGGGGGTGGCTACACCTTC
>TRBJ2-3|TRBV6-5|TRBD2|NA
CASSPLAGEYTQYF
TGTGCCAGCAGCCCGTTAGCGGGGGAGTATACGCAGTATTTT
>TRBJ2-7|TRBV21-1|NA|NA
CASSKRQDSYEQYF
TGTGCCAGCAGCAAAAGACAGGACTCCTACGAGCAGTACTTC
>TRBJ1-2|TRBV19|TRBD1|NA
CASSIMDRVDYGYTF
TGTGCCAGTAGTATTATGGACAGGGTAGACTATGGCTACACCTTC
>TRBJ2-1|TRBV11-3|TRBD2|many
CASSLEGGGAYNEQFF
TGTGCCAGCAGCTTAGAGGGCGGGGGGGCGTACAATGAGCAGTTCTTC
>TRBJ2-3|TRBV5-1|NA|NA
CASSRPGLDPDTQYF
TGCGCCAGCAGCCGACCGGGACTTGACCCAGATACGCAGTATTTT
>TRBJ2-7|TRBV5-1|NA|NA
CASSLALGFLSYEQYF
TGCGCCAGCAGCTTGGCCCTGGGCTTCCTCTCCTACGAGCAGTACTTC
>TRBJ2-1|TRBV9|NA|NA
CASKNGGSSYNEQFF
TGTGCCAGCAAGAATGGCGGCAGCTCCTACAATGAGCAGTTCTTC
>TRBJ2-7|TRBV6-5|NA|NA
CASRDSTGAEQYF
TGTGCCAGCAGGGACTCGACAGGAGCCGAGCAGTACTTC
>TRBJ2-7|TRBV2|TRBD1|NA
CASTPDRGNYEQYF
TGTGCCAGCACTCCGGACAGGGGTAACTACGAGCAGTACTTC
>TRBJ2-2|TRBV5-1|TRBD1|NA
CASSLGHRGGDTGELFF
TGCGCCAGCAGCTTGGGCCACAGGGGCGGTGACACCGGGGAGCTGTTTTTT
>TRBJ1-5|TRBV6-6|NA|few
CASSYFGQNSNQPQHF
TGTGCCAGCAGTTACTTCGGACAGAATAGCAATCAGCCCCAGCATTTT
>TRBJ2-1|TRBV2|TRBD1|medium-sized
CARERDRGAPNEQFF
TGTGCCAGGGAAAGGGACAGGGGAGCACCCAATGAGCAGTTCTTC
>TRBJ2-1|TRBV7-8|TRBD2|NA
CASSLGGVEDEQFF
TGTGCCAGCAGCTTGGGAGGGGTAGAAGATGAGCAGTTCTTC
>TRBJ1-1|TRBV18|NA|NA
CASSPGQGIEAFF
TGTGCCAGCTCACCGGGGCAGGGGATTGAAGCTTTCTTT
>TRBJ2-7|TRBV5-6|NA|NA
CASSFGHSHEQYF
TGTGCCAGCAGCTTTGGGCACTCCCACGAGCAGTACTTC
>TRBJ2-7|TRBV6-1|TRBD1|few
CASSEVTGGFEQYF
TGTGCCAGCAGTGAAGTGACAGGGGGCTTTGAGCAGTACTTC
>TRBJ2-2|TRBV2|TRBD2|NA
CASSPGLAGTGELFF
TGTGCCAGCAGCCCGGGACTAGCTGGCACCGGGGAGCTGTTTTTT
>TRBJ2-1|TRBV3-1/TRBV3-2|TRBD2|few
CASSQTAGLAGARSYNEQFF
TGTGCCAGCAGCCAAACCGCGGGACTAGCGGGGGCCCGCTCCTACAATGAGCAGTTCTTC